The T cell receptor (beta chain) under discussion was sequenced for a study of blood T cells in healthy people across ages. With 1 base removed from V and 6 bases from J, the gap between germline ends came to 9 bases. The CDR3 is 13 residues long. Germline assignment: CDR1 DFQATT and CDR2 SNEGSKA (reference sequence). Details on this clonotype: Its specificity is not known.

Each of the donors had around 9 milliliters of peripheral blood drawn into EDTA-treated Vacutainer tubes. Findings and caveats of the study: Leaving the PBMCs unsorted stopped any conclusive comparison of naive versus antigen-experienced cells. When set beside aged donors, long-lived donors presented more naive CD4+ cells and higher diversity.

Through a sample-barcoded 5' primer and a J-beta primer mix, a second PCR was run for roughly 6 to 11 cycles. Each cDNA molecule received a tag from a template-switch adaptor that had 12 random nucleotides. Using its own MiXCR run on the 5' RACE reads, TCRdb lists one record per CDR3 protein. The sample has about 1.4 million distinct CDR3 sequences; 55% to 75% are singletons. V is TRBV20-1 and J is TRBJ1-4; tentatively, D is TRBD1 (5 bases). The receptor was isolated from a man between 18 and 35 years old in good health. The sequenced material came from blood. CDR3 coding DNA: TGCAGTGCTAGAGCGGACACCGATGAAAAACTGTTTTTT. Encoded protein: CSARADTDEKLFF.